These 16 T cell receptor beta chains share one sample of origin, sequenced in a study of blood T cell repertoires in COVID-19. Method: immunoSEQ multiplex PCR; TCRdb's copy keeps in-frame clones and lacks some. Of about 110,000 clones in the sample, approximately 83% were seen once. Sequencing input: peripheral blood. The receptors here all came from a woman in her 70s with acute or convalescent COVID-19.

The chain joins TRBV14 to TRBJ2-7; no reliable D call. Germline assignment: CDR1 SGHDN and CDR2 FVKESK. Trimming stripped 4 bases from V and 3 bases from J, with 10 bases between. There are 13 residues in the CDR3. CDR3 in amino acids: CASSPSGVYEQYF. CDR3 nucleotides: TGTGCCAGCAGCCCCAGTGGAGTCTACGAGCAGTACTTC.

The chain has TRBV12-3 or TRBV12-4 and TRBJ1-2, with D possibly matching TRBD1 (5 bases). This CDR3 spans 12 amino acids. The ends were cut back, 5 bases at V and 4 bases at J, with 8 bases in the middle. The CDR3 nucleotides read TGTGCCAGCAGTAACGGGGGCTATGGCTACACCTTC. Protein product: CASSNGGYGYTF.

This clone was found once. The chain couples TRBV28 to TRBJ1-5; D is unclear. With 8 bases removed from V and 1 base from J, the gap between germline ends came to 18 bases. Germline CDR1 MDHEN, CDR2 SYDVKM. There are 16 residues in the CDR3. The CDR3 nucleotides are TGTGCCAGCTTCCGGCGGCAGATCGTGAGCAATCAGCCCCAGCATTTT. Protein sequence: CASFRRQIVSNQPQHF.

This clone has just one count. The chain has TRBV9 and TRBJ1-2; D is undetermined. The V and J ends lost 4 bases and 8 bases respectively, with 21 bases between them. The CDR3 spans 15 residues. In germline, CDR1 is SGDLS, CDR2 YYNGEE. Here the CDR3 DNA reads TGTGCCAGCAGCTTAGGGTTGGTTGATTTTAGAGGCTACACCTTC. Protein: CASSLGLVDFRGYTF.

This clone was seen a handful of times. The chain couples TRBV6-5 to TRBJ1-5; 7 bases match TRBD1. J was trimmed by 2 bases and V by 9 bases; bases with no gene match: 1. This CDR3 comprises 12 residues. Germline V gene sequence: CDR1 MNHEY, CDR2 SVGAGI. The CDR3 bases are TGTGCCAGTCAGGGGGGCAATCAGCCCCAGCATTTT. It is translated as CASQGGNQPQHF.

Here the CDR3 DNA reads TGCGCCAGCAGCTACTACGAGACTAGCGGGGAAGATACGCAGTATTTT. Encoded protein: CASSYYETSGEDTQYF. The rearrangement joins TRBV5-1 to TRBJ2-3; 11 nucleotides align to TRBD2. Germline V gives CDR1 SGHRS, CDR2 YFSETQ. CDR3 length equals 16 residues. Trimming removed 3 bases from V and 5 bases from J; junction bases left unmatched: 8.

This chain links TRBV6-2 or TRBV6-3 with TRBJ1-2; TRBD1 agrees at 8 bases. The J segment lost 8 bases and the V segment lost 5 bases, leaving 4 bases of the junction unmatched. The CDR3 totals 12 residues. The germline V gene encodes CDR1 MNHEY and CDR2 SVGEGT. This CDR3 is CASSPDRGGYTF. CDR3 bases: TGTGCCAGCAGTCCCGACAGGGGAGGCTACACCTTC.

The rearrangement joins TRBV7-8 to TRBJ1-2; D gene uncertain. V lost 3 bases to trimming and J lost 0 bases, with 2 bases between them. Germline-derived CDR1 and CDR2 are SGHVS and FQNEAQ. The CDR3 consists of 12 residues. In DNA, the CDR3 is TGTGCCAGCAGCTTCTCTAACTATGGCTACACCTTC. Translating gives CASSFSNYGYTF.

V is TRBV14 and J is TRBJ1-6; 8 nucleotides line up with TRBD1. Germline lookup yields CDR1 SGHDN and CDR2 FVKESK. The V gene end was trimmed by 6 bases and the J gene end by 10 bases; junction bases not matched to a gene: 8. The CDR3 has 14 residues. The CDR3: CASRSTGESSPLHF. Here the CDR3 DNA reads TGTGCCAGCAGGTCGACAGGGGAATCCTCACCCCTCCACTTT. Together with reference TRBV14 and TRBJ1-6, the CDR3 gives the full variable domain: EAGVTQFPSHSVIEKGQTVTLRCDPISGHDNLYWYRRVMGKEIKFLLHFVKESKQDESGMPNNRFLAERTGGTYSTLKVQPAELEDSGVYFCASRSTGESSPLHFGNGTRLTVT.

The V and J genes are TRBV6-5 and TRBJ2-2; no definite D call. The V end was cut by 0 bases, the J end by 6 bases, with 14 bases between. Germline V CDR1 and CDR2: MNHEY, SVGAGI. This CDR3 contains 16 residues. DNA for the CDR3: TGTGCCAGCAGTTACTCGATTGTTGGTGAGGCCGGGGAGCTGTTTTTT. Amino acid sequence: CASSYSIVGEAGELFF.

V and J are TRBV6-5 and TRBJ2-3; TRBD1 is a possible D gene (5 bases). From germline, CDR1 is MNHEY and CDR2 SVGAGI. This CDR3 is 15 amino acids long. Trimming left V 10 bases short and J 4 bases short, with 21 bases between. In nucleotides, the CDR3 is TGTGCCACCGTTAGACAGTGGGCGACGGCAGATACGCAGTATTTT. This codes for CATVRQWATADTQYF.

This chain joins TRBV30 and TRBJ2-5; D call uncertain. The germline CDR1 and CDR2 sequences are GTSNPN and SVGIG (reference sequence). This CDR3 has 12 amino acids. Trimming cost V 3 bases and J 5 bases, with 10 bases left between them. The CDR3 sequence is CAWRSGQETQYF. The CDR3 DNA reads TGTGCCTGGAGATCGGGTCAGGAGACCCAGTACTTC.

This clone was seen a few times. This rearrangement joins TRBV6-6 to TRBJ1-1; D not certain. The CDR3 length is 14 residues. Germline V gene sequence: CDR1 MNHNY, CDR2 SVGAGI (reference sequence). V was trimmed by 6 bases and J by 0 bases, leaving 11 bases between them. The DNA of the CDR3 is TGTGCCAGCAGCCGGTTGTTAGTGAACACTGAAGCTTTCTTT. Protein product: CASSRLLVNTEAFF.

The chain has TRBV18 and TRBJ1-1; 9 nucleotides align to TRBD1. The CDR3 consists of 16 residues. CDR1 KGHSH and CDR2 LQKENI come from the germline V gene. The ends lost 2 bases at V and 5 bases at J; junction bases unmatched: 9. The CDR3 coding sequence is TGTGCCAGCTCACCAACCGAGACAGGGGGATTGACTGAAGCTTTCTTT. This encodes CASSPTETGGLTEAFF.

This rearrangement joins TRBV19 to TRBJ1-2, with D possibly TRBD1 on 6 matching bases. Germline V gene lookup returns CDR1 LNHDA and CDR2 SQIVND (reference sequence). The CDR3 runs to 12 residues. Trimming cost V 8 bases and J 8 bases, with 15 bases left between them. Written as DNA, the CDR3 is TGTGCCAGTGTAACCGGGACACGCGGCTACACCTTC. This encodes CASVTGTRGYTF.

The chain recombines TRBV7-3 with TRBJ2-5, with D possibly being TRBD2 (5 bases). The CDR3 is 14 residues long. Trimming took off 5 bases at V and 1 base at J, with 11 bases between the two ends. CDR1 and CDR2 (germline): SGHTA, FQGTGA. The CDR3 DNA reads as TGTGCCAGCAGCCCCTCGGGGATCCAAGAGACCCAGTACTTC. As protein: CASSPSGIQETQYF.